Below, 20 T cell receptor beta chains from the same sample are listed, as sequenced in a study of Graves' ophthalmopathy and Graves' hyperthyroidism. RNA served as the template for amplifying TCR beta CDR3 regions. HTBI primers primed a first-round RT-PCR, and a second-round multiplex PCR followed. MiXCR, run by TCRdb on the multiplex PCR reads, gives a single entry per CDR3 protein. The table shows roughly 380,000 distinct CDR3 sequences, with 15% occurring only once. The sequenced sample consisted of peripheral blood. The source of these receptors is a woman between 18 and 29 years old with stable Graves' hyperthyroidism.

This clonotype was detected ten times or more. This sequence joins TRBV7-8 and TRBJ1-5, with TRBD1 matching over 8 bases. Germline lookup yields CDR1 SGHVS and CDR2 FQNEAQ. CDR3 size: 15 residues. V lost 4 bases and J lost 1; bases outside the gene matches: 3. CDR3 DNA sequence: TGTGCCAGCAGCTCCCAGGGGGCGAGCAATCAGCCCCAGCATTTT. Its translation is CASSSQGASNQPQHF.

This clonotype appeared many times. V usage is TRBV6-1 and J usage is TRBJ1-1; 7 bases match TRBD1. CDR3 length equals 15 residues. Germline CDR1 and CDR2: MNHNS and SASEGT. Unmatched junction bases numbered 6, after V lost 2 bases and J lost 3 bases. This CDR3 reads CASSEQTGRDTEAFF. The CDR3 DNA reads TGTGCCAGCAGTGAACAGACAGGGCGGGACACTGAAGCTTTCTTT.

There are many counts of this clonotype. The chain combines TRBV6-2 or TRBV6-3 with TRBJ2-5, with TRBD2 matching 12 bases. The CDR3 length is 18 residues. The trim removed 3 bases at V and 4 bases at J, leaving 12 bases unmatched. Germline V gene lookup returns CDR1 MNHEY and CDR2 SVGEGT. The DNA for the CDR3 is TGTGCCAGCAGTTATCTAGCGGGGGGGCTCAGTCAGGCAGAGACCCAGTACTTC. Translating gives CASSYLAGGLSQAETQYF.

The CDR3 sequence: CSALEQIGNQPQHF. Here the CDR3 DNA reads TGCAGTGCGCTCGAACAGATTGGCAATCAGCCCCAGCATTTT. The J gene is TRBJ1-5, the V gene TRBV20-1, with no clear D. Germline V CDR1 and CDR2: DFQATT, SNEGSKA (reference sequence). The V and J ends lost 6 bases and 2 bases respectively, with 14 bases between them. There are 14 residues in the CDR3.

This clonotype was counted only a few times. The chain has TRBV11-2 and TRBJ2-2; perhaps TRBD2 as D (7 bases). V shed 4 bases and J shed 8 bases, with 14 bases lying between them. Germline V gene data show CDR1 as SGHAT and CDR2 as FQNNGV. The CDR3 extends over 14 amino acids. The CDR3 DNA follows: TGTGCCAGCAGCTCCCCGCGGGGGCCGGGGGAGCTGTTTTTT. Protein sequence: CASSSPRGPGELFF.

This clonotype occurred many times. CDR3 DNA: TGTGCCAGCACCTCTAGACTATTCACCGGGGAGCTGTTTTTT. This translates into CASTSRLFTGELFF. The chain combines TRBV6-2 or TRBV6-3 with TRBJ2-2; a possible D gene is TRBD2 (5 bases). Trimming removed 7 bases from V and 4 bases from J, with 13 bases in between. Germline CDR1 is MNHEY and CDR2 is SVGEGT. CDR3 length equals 14 residues.

In this sample, this clonotype turned up many times. The chain couples TRBV7-2 to TRBJ1-2; D unresolved. V dropped 3 bases and J dropped 3 bases, with 8 bases sitting between them. This CDR3 spans 13 amino acids. Looked up from germline, CDR1 is SGHTA and CDR2 is FQGNSA. This CDR3 is CASSFPGDYGYTF. The DNA of the CDR3 is TGTGCCAGCAGCTTCCCCGGGGACTATGGCTACACCTTC. Looking up the rest from reference TRBV7-2 and TRBJ1-2 gives the full variable domain: GAGVSQSPSNKVTEKGKDVELRCDPISGHTALYWYRQSLGQGLEFLIYFQGNSAPDKSGLPSDRFSAERTGGSVSTLTIQRTQQEDSAVYLCASSFPGDYGYTFGSGTRLTVV.

The genes are TRBV6-1 and TRBJ1-1; no firm D call. The germline V and J ends were trimmed by 6 bases and 1 base, with 12 bases remaining between them. Germline V lookup: CDR1 MNHNS, CDR2 SASEGT. The CDR3 runs 14 residues. For the CDR3, the DNA is TGTGCCAGCAGAGTAACAGCTACGAACACTGAAGCTTTCTTT. Amino acids: CASRVTATNTEAFF.

This clonotype came up many times. The V gene is TRBV6-1, the J gene TRBJ2-7; the match to TRBD1 covers 7 bases. Germline CDR1 MNHNS, CDR2 SASEGT. Germline trimming cut 10 bases from V and 4 bases from J; bases unmatched to any gene: 13. The CDR3 is 14 residues long. The CDR3 sequence is CATRRGQQNYEQYF. As DNA, the CDR3 is TGTGCCACCCGAAGGGGACAGCAAAATTACGAGCAGTACTTC.

This clonotype was picked up many times. This chain joins TRBV2 and TRBJ1-2; a weak D match, TRBD1 (5 bases). CDR1 and CDR2 (germline): SNHLY, FYNNEI. This CDR3 is built from 14 residues. V dropped 3 bases and J dropped 4 bases, with 12 bases sitting between them. The CDR3 sequence is CASSEEGRGYGYTF. The CDR3 nucleotides read TGTGCCAGCAGTGAGGAGGGAAGGGGCTATGGCTACACCTTC.

This clonotype was observed many times. V gene TRBV7-2 combines with J gene TRBJ2-5; the D is unclear. CDR3 size: 14 residues. Trimming pared 5 bases from V and 0 bases from J, leaving 10 bases between. Germline V gene sequence: CDR1 SGHTA, CDR2 FQGNSA. CDR3: CASSIDVNQETQYF. The CDR3 bases are TGTGCCAGCAGCATAGATGTCAACCAAGAGACCCAGTACTTC.

This clonotype was counted ten times or more. This chain joins TRBV12-5 and TRBJ2-5, with 7 nucleotides matching TRBD2. J was trimmed by 0 bases and V by 2 bases; bases with no gene match: 15. Germline loops: CDR1 LGHNT, CDR2 FRNRAP. This CDR3 comprises 19 residues. CDR3 sequence: CASGLRGRGLIQYQETQYF. CDR3 bases: TGTGCTAGTGGTTTGCGGGGGAGGGGACTGATTCAGTACCAAGAGACCCAGTACTTC.

At least ten counts were recorded for this clonotype. The rearrangement uses TRBV20-1 and TRBJ2-7; D is uncertain. The V gene's germline CDR1 is DFQATT and CDR2 SNEGSKA (reference sequence). This CDR3 has 15 amino acids. Trimming left V 6 bases short and J 2 bases short, with 20 bases between. The CDR3 sequence: CSASQVVPLPYEQYF. CDR3 nucleotides: TGCAGTGCAAGCCAAGTTGTTCCCTTACCCTACGAGCAGTACTTC.

V is TRBV11-2 and J is TRBJ2-5; TRBD2 aligns across 8 bases. Per germline, CDR1 SGHAT and CDR2 FQNNGV. V lost 5 bases to trimming and J lost 1 base; unmatched junction nucleotides: 6. This CDR3 comprises 15 residues. CDR3 sequence: CASSMSGGLQETQYF. DNA of the CDR3: TGTGCCAGCAGCATGAGCGGGGGACTCCAAGAGACCCAGTACTTC.

Ten or more counts support this clonotype. The chain recombines TRBV6-5 with TRBJ1-2; TRBD1 might be the D (6 bases). The CDR3 covers 14 residues. V lost 4 bases, J lost 1 base, and 10 bases lay in between. Germline V gives CDR1 MNHEY, CDR2 SVGAGI. For the CDR3, the DNA is TGTGCCAGCAGTTCGGACAGACTTAACTATGGCTACACCTTC. Translating gives CASSSDRLNYGYTF.

A word on this clonotype: A junction boundary mismatches the germline segment, possibly from a read error. The rearrangement joins TRBV7-2 to TRBJ2-4; 8 nucleotides line up with TRBD2. The CDR3 runs 14 residues. The germline V gene has CDR1 SGHTA and CDR2 FQGNSA. As DNA, the CDR3 is TGTGCCAGCAGCTTAGACGGGGGGGAAAACATTAAGTACTTC. Its protein is CASSLDGGENIKYF.

As for this clonotype: The conserved phenylalanine or tryptophan is not found at the CDR3 terminus, so this likely reflects a read error. The DNA is omitted, as the CDR3 cannot be located on it reliably, and the CDR3 follows TCRdb's listing. The V call is TRBV20-1, the J call TRBJ2-7; the DNA was not used to check the table's D call, TRBD2. The CDR3 is 17 amino acids in total, end residues counted. CDR1 and CDR2 from the germline V gene are DFQATT and SNEGSKA (reference sequence). CDR3 sequence reads: CSARDRVDQGLAGLWYS.

This clonotype was seen at least ten times. The genes are TRBV12-3 or TRBV12-4 and TRBJ2-7; a possible D gene is TRBD1 (6 bases). The CDR3 has 13 residues. Trimming left V 4 bases short and J 2 bases short, with 9 bases between. CDR3 nucleotides: TGTGCCAGCAGTTCCGGGACACCCTACGAGCAGTACTTC. Amino acid sequence: CASSSGTPYEQYF.

J is TRBJ1-1 and V is TRBV5-1; D might be TRBD1 (5 bases). Trimming took off 3 bases at V and 4 bases at J, with 10 bases between the two ends. The CDR3 is 13 amino acids. Per the germline V gene, CDR1 is SGHRS and CDR2 is YFSETQ. CDR3 amino acids: CASSWTHSTEAFF. The CDR3 DNA sequence: TGCGCCAGCAGCTGGACACATTCCACTGAAGCTTTCTTT.

At least ten counts were recorded for this clonotype. CDR3: CASSETGTNYGYTF. For the CDR3, the DNA is TGTGCCAGCAGCGAGACAGGCACTAACTATGGCTACACCTTC. The chain carries TRBV12-3 or TRBV12-4 and TRBJ1-2; TRBD1 might be the D (6 bases). Trimming stripped 6 bases from V and 0 bases from J, with 11 bases between. The CDR3 loop spans 14 amino acids.